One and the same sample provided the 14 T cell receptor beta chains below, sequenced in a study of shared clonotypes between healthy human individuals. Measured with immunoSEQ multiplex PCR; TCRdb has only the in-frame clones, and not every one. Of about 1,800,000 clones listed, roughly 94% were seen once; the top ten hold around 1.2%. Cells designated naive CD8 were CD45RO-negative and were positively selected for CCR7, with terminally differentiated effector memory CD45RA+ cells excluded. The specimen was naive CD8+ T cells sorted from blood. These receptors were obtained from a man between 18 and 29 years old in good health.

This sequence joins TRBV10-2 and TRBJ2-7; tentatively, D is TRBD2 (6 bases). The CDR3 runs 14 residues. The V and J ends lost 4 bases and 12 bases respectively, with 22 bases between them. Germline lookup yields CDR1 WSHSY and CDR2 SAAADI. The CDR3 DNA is TGCGCCAGCAGTGTACGCGGGGCCCTCCTTACGGGGTACTTC. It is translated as CASSVRGALLTGYF.

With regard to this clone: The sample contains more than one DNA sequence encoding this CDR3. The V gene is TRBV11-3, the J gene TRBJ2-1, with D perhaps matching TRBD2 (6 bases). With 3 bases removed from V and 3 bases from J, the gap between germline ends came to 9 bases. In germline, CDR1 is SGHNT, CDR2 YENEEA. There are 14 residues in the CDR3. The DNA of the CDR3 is TGTGCCAGCAGCTTGCGGGACGGCTACAATGAGCAGTTCTTC. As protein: CASSLRDGYNEQFF.

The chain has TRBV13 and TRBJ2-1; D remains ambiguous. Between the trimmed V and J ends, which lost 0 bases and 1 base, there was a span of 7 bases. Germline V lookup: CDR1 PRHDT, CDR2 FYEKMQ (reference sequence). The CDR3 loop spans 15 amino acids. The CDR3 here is CASSLGVGSYNEQFF. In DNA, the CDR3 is TGTGCCAGCAGCTTAGGGGTAGGTTCCTACAATGAGCAGTTCTTC.

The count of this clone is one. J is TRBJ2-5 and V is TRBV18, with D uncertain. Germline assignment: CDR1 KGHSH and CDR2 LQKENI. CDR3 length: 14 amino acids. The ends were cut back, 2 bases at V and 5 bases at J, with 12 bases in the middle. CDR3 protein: CASSPERDGETQYF. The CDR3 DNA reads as TGTGCCAGCTCACCAGAGCGTGACGGGGAGACCCAGTACTTC.

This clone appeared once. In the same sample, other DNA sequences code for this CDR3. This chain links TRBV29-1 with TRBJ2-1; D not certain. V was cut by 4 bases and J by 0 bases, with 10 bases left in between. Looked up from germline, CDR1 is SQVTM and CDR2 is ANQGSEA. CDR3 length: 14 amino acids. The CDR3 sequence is CSVVRPSSYNEQFF. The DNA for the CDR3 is TGCAGCGTTGTACGACCGAGCTCCTACAATGAGCAGTTCTTC.

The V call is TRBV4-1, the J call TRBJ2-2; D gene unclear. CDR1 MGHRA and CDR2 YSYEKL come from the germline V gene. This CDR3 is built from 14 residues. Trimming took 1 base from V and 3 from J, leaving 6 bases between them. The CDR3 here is CASSQVSDTGELFF. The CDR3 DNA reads TGCGCCAGCAGCCAAGTTTCGGACACCGGGGAGCTGTTTTTT.

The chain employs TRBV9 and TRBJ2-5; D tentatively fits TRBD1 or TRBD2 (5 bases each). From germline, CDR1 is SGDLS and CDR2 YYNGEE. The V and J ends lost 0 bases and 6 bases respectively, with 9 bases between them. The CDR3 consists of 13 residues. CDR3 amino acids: CASSVGGIQTQYF. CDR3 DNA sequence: TGTGCCAGCAGCGTAGGGGGGATCCAGACCCAGTACTTC. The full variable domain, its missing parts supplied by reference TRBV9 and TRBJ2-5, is DSGVTQTPKHLITATGQRVTLRCSPRSGDLSVYWYQQSLDQGLQFLIQYYNGEERAKGNILERFSAQQFPDLHSELNLSSLELGDSALYFCASSVGGIQTQYFGPGTRLLVL.

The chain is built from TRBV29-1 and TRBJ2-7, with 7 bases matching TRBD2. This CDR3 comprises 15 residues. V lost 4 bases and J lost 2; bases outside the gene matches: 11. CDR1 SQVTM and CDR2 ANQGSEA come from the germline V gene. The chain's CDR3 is CSVAGGPLFTYEQYF. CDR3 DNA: TGCAGCGTTGCGGGAGGCCCACTGTTTACCTACGAGCAGTACTTC.

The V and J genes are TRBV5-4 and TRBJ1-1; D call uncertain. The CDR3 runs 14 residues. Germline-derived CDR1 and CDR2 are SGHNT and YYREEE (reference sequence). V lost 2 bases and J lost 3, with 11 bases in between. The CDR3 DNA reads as TGTGCCAGCAGCTTACTCCCTCGGGACACTGAAGCTTTCTTT. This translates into CASSLLPRDTEAFF.

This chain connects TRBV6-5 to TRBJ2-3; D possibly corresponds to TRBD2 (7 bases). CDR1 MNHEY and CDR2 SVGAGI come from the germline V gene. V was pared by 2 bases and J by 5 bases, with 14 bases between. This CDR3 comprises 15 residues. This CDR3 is CASSYPGGAVDTQYF. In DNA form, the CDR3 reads TGTGCCAGCAGTTACCCGGGGGGCGCGGTAGATACGCAGTATTTT.

CDR3 nucleotide sequence: TGTGCCAGCAGTAATCGGGACAACTATGGCTACACCTTC. Translating it yields CASSNRDNYGYTF. The chain joins TRBV6-5 to TRBJ1-2; possible D gene TRBD1, 5 bases. Looked up from germline, CDR1 is MNHEY and CDR2 is SVGAGI. V was shortened by 5 bases and J by 2 bases, with 9 bases between the two germline ends. This CDR3 is built from 13 residues.

The CDR3 nucleotides are TGTGCCAGCAGCGTGGTACAAAGTGACGGGGATGAGCAGTTCTTC. As protein: CASSVVQSDGDEQFF. The chain employs TRBV9 and TRBJ2-1; the D gene is possibly TRBD2 (5 bases). Germline V CDR1 and CDR2: SGDLS, YYNGEE. This CDR3 has 15 residues. The V and J ends lost 2 bases and 8 bases respectively, with 17 bases between them. Drawing the rest from reference TRBV9 and TRBJ2-1, the complete variable domain is DSGVTQTPKHLITATGQRVTLRCSPRSGDLSVYWYQQSLDQGLQFLIQYYNGEERAKGNILERFSAQQFPDLHSELNLSSLELGDSALYFCASSVVQSDGDEQFFGPGTRLTVL.

CDR3 amino acids: CASSQSGTGRYEQYF. Here the CDR3 DNA reads TGTGCCAGCAGCCAATCGGGGACAGGGAGATACGAGCAGTACTTC. This chain joins TRBV7-9 and TRBJ2-7; 9 nucleotides align to TRBD1. The ends lost 5 bases at V and 4 bases at J; junction bases unmatched: 9. Germline assignment: CDR1 SEHNR and CDR2 FQNEAQ (reference sequence). The CDR3 sequence is 15 residues long.

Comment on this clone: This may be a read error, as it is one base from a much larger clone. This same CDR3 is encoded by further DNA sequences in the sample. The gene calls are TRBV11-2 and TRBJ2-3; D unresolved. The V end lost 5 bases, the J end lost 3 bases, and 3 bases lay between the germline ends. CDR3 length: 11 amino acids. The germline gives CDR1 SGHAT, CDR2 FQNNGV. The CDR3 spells CASSLTDTQYF. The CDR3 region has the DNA TGTGCCAGCAGCCTAACAGATACGCAGTATTTT.